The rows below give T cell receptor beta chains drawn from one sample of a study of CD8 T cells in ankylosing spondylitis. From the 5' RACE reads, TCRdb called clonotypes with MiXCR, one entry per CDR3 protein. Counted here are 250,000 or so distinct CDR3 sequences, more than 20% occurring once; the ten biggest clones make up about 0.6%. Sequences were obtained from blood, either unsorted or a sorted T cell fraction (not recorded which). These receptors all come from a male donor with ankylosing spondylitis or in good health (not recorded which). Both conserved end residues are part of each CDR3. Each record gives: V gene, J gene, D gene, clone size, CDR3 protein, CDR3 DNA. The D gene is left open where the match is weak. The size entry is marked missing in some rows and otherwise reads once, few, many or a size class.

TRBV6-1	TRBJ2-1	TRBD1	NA	CASRMTGAGNNEQFF	TGTGCCAGCAGGATGACAGGGGCCGGGAATAATGAGCAGTTCTTC
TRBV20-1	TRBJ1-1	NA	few	CSARDRTRGLNTEAFF	TGCAGTGCTAGAGATCGGACGAGGGGCCTGAACACTGAAGCTTTCTTT
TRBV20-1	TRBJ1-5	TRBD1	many	CSASTGRNQPQHF	TGCAGTGCTTCGACAGGGCGCAATCAGCCCCAGCATTTT
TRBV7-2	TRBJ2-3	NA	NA	CASTHPRTASTDTQYF	TGTGCCAGCACCCACCCCCGGACAGCGAGCACAGATACGCAGTATTTT
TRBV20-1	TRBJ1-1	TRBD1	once	CSARDWGDRGRGMTEAFF	TGCAGTGCTAGAGATTGGGGGGACAGGGGGCGAGGAATGACTGAAGCTTTCTTT
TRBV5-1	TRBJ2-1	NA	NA	CASSLRTDNNEQFF	TGCGCCAGCAGCTTGAGGACAGACAACAATGAGCAGTTCTTC
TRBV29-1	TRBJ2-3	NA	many	CSVEKVSSPDTQYF	TGCAGCGTTGAAAAGGTCAGCAGTCCAGATACGCAGTATTTT
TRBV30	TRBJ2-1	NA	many	CAWSYPGNNEQFF	TGTGCCTGGAGTTATCCAGGCAACAATGAGCAGTTCTTC
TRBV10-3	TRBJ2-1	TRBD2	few	CAIAAGGYNEQFF	TGTGCCATCGCGGCGGGGGGATACAATGAGCAGTTCTTC
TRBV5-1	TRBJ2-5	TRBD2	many	CASSSGGLGETQYF	TGCGCCAGCAGCTCGGGGGGGCTGGGAGAGACCCAGTACTTC
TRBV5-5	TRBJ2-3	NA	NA	CASSGFTMRTDTQYF	TGTGCCAGCAGCGGATTTACAATGCGCACAGATACGCAGTATTTT
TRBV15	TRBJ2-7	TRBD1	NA	CATSRGSGTGLYEQYF	TGTGCCACCAGCAGAGGATCCGGGACAGGGCTTTACGAGCAGTACTTC
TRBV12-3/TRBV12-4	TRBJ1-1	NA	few	CASSLAQGTEAFF	TGTGCCAGCAGTTTAGCGCAGGGTACTGAAGCTTTCTTT
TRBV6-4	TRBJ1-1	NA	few	CASSAQVNTEAFF	TGTGCCAGCAGTGCCCAGGTGAACACTGAAGCTTTCTTT
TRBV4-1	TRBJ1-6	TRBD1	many	CASSQRQGNGNSPLHF	TGCGCCAGCAGCCAGCGACAGGGGAATGGGAATTCACCCCTCCACTTT
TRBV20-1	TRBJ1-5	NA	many	CSATAHSNQPQHF	TGCAGTGCTACAGCTCATAGCAATCAGCCCCAGCATTTT
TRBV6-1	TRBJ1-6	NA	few	CASSRDVFSYNSPLHF	TGTGCCAGCAGTAGGGACGTCTTCTCCTATAATTCACCCCTCCACTTT
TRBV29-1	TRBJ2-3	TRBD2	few	CSAGGGASTDTQYF	TGCAGCGCGGGGGGGGGTGCGAGCACAGATACGCAGTATTTT
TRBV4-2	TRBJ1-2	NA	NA	CASSQAHGQGSNYGYTF	TGTGCCAGCAGCCAAGCTCATGGGCAGGGGTCTAACTATGGCTACACCTTC
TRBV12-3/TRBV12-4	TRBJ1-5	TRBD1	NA	CASSLIRTGSEPQHF	TGTGCCAGCAGTTTAATCCGGACAGGGTCGGAGCCCCAGCATTTT
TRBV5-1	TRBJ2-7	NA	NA	CASSPWISGGEQYF	TGCGCCAGCAGCCCCTGGATCTCTGGCGGCGAGCAGTACTTC
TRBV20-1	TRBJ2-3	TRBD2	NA	CSARAAGLAGLTDTQYF	TGCAGTGCTAGAGCCGCCGGACTAGCGGGGCTCACAGATACGCAGTATTTT
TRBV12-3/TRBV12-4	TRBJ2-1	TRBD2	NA	CASSLVAGGSRDNEQFF	TGTGCCAGCAGTTTGGTAGCGGGGGGGTCGAGAGACAATGAGCAGTTCTTC
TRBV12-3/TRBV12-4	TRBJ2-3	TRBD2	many	CASSARTSGARGDTQYF	TGTGCCAGCAGTGCCCGGACTAGCGGGGCCAGGGGGGATACGCAGTATTTT
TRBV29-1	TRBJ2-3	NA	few	CSVAGTTTDTQYF	TGCAGCGTAGCCGGGACAACCACAGATACGCAGTATTTT
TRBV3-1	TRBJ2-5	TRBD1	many	CASKRQGSETQYF	TGTGCCAGCAAACGACAGGGTTCGGAGACCCAGTACTTC
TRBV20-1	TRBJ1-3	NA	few	CSAKGEGGVGNTIYF	TGCAGTGCCAAAGGAGAAGGGGGTGTTGGAAACACCATATATTTT
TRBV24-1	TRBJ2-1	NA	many	CATSDLGDREQFF	TGTGCCACCAGTGATTTGGGGGATCGCGAGCAGTTCTTC
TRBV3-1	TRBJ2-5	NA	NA	CASEGYSETQYF	TGTGCCTCCGAGGGCTATTCGGAGACCCAGTACTTC
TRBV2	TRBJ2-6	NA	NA	CAHSVSGANVLTF	TGTGCCCACTCCGTCTCTGGGGCCAACGTCCTGACTTTC
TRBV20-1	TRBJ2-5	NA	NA	CSAPAWQGPIRETQYF	TGCAGTGCTCCGGCATGGCAGGGTCCAATTCGGGAGACCCAGTACTTC
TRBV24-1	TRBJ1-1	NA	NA	CATSAGSEAFF	TGTGCCACCAGTGCGGGTTCTGAAGCTTTCTTT
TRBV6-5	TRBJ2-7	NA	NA	CASSYSEGGGEQYF	TGTGCCAGCAGTTACTCCGAGGGGGGCGGCGAGCAGTACTTC
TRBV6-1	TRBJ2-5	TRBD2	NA	CASIGGWAETQYF	TGTGCCAGCATCGGGGGGTGGGCGGAGACCCAGTACTTC
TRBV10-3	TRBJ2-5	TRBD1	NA	CAIKGQGQGHQETQYF	TGTGCCATCAAGGGACAGGGGCAAGGTCATCAAGAGACCCAGTACTTC
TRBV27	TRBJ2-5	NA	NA	CASSPSRGGETQYF	TGTGCCAGCAGCCCTTCCAGGGGAGGAGAGACCCAGTACTTC
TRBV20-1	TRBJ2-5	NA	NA	CSATDSSWETQYF	TGCAGTGCTACGGACAGCAGCTGGGAGACCCAGTACTTC
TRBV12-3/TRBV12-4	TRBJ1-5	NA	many	CASSLLGAQPQHF	TGTGCCAGCAGTTTGTTGGGGGCCCAGCCCCAGCATTTT
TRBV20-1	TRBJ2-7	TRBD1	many	CSASQSGQGGGEQYF	TGCAGTGCTAGCCAGTCGGGACAGGGTGGAGGTGAGCAGTACTTC
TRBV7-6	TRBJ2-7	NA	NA	CASSPAGLRGSYEQYF	TGTGCCAGCAGCCCGGCGGGTCTTCGGGGATCCTACGAGCAGTACTTC
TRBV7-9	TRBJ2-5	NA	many	CASSLSSAGGETQYF	TGTGCCAGCAGCTTATCGTCCGCCGGGGGTGAGACCCAGTACTTC
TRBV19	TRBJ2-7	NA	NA	CASSIGGGEQYF	TGTGCCAGTAGTATAGGAGGGGGCGAGCAGTACTTC
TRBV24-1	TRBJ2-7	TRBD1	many	CATGWTGGGKNSYEQYF	TGTGCCACCGGCTGGACAGGGGGCGGAAAAAACTCCTACGAGCAGTACTTC
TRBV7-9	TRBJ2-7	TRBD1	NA	CASSQRTGSSYEQYF	TGTGCCAGCAGCCAGCGGACAGGGTCGTCGTACGAGCAGTACTTC
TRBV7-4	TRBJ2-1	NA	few	CASSCTYNEQFF	TGTGCCAGCAGCTGCACCTACAATGAGCAGTTCTTC
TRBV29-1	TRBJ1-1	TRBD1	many	CSVAEDRGTEAFF	TGCAGCGTCGCCGAGGACAGGGGGACTGAAGCTTTCTTT
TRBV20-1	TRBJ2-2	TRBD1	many	CSASDRVRNTGELFF	TGCAGTGCTAGCGACAGGGTTCGGAACACCGGGGAGCTGTTTTTT
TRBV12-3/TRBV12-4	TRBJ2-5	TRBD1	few	CASSSIGTEETQYF	TGTGCCAGCAGCTCAATCGGGACAGAAGAGACCCAGTACTTC
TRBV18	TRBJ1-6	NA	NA	CASSPSDPGRNSPLHF	TGTGCCAGCTCACCGTCAGACCCGGGGAGGAATTCACCCCTCCACTTT
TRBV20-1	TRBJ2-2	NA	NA	CSAPGNTGELFF	TGCAGTGCCCCAGGGAACACCGGGGAGCTGTTTTTT
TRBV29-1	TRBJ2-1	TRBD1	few	CSAGTGNNNEQFF	TGCAGCGCCGGGACAGGGAACAACAATGAGCAGTTCTTC
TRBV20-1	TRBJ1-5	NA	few	CSALDRPNQPQHF	TGCAGTGCTCTCGACAGGCCTAATCAGCCCCAGCATTTT